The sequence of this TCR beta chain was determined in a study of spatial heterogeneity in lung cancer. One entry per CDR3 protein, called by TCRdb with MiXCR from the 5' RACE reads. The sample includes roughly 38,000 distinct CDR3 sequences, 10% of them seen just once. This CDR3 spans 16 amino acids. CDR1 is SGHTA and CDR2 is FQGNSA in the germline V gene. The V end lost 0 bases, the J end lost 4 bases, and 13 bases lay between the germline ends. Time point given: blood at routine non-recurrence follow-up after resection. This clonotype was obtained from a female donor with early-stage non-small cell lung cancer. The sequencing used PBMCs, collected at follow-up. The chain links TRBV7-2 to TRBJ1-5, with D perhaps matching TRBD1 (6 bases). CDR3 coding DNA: TGTGCCAGCAGCTTAGCTCTCCGGACAGATAATCAGCCCCAGCATTTT. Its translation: CASSLALRTDNQPQHF.